This TCR beta chain originates from a study of blood T cell repertoires in COVID-19. In the original workflow: Estimates of nucleated cell counts were drawn from the amplification of reference gene primers. Assay: immunoSEQ multiplex PCR; the TCRdb copy retains only in-frame clones and omits some. V and J calls and clone size are given by that table; D and trimming were obtained from the DNA. The sample consists of about 91,000 clones, around 79% of them appearing once. Sequences were obtained from peripheral blood. This TCR came from a woman of 80 years or more with acute or convalescent COVID-19.

CDR3 coding DNA: TGTGCCAGCAGCCAAGAAATTACAGGAAGGTCACCCCTCCACTTT. Amino acids: CASSQEITGRSPLHF. This chain connects TRBV3-1 (or the pseudogene TRBV3-2) to TRBJ1-6; D is perhaps TRBD1 (5 bases). V gave up 0 bases and J gave up 10 bases, with 13 bases separating them. Germline assignment: CDR1 LGHDT and CDR2 YNNKEL (reference sequence). The CDR3 runs 15 residues.